This T cell receptor beta chain was retrieved from a study of CXCR3-negative and CXCR3-positive naive CD8 T cells. Regarding the study as a whole: For naive cells, CXCR3-negative and CXCR3-positive subsets had similar TRBV-TRBJ usage; for memory cells, usage differed. A higher hydrophobicity marked the TRB CDR3s of CXCR3-positive naive cells versus CXCR3-negative naive cells. Naive subsets had comparable surface CD5; TCR strength was inferred from TRB CDR3 properties.

The CDR3 runs to 15 residues. Germline loops: CDR1 MNHEY, CDR2 SVGAGI. UMI-labeled 5' RACE yielded the TRB cDNA libraries. TCRdb reprocessed the 5' RACE reads, keeping one entry per CDR3 protein, no DNA. Reported are about 84,000 distinct CDR3 sequences; the ten largest clones contain 0.62%. About this clonotype itself: What it recognizes is unknown.

Triplicate sorts, approximately 300,000 cells apiece, were made for each CD8+ T cell subset. The sequenced sample was naive CXCR3+ CD8+ T cells from blood. This sample's subset: CD45RO-CCR7+CD27+CD95- naive CD8+ T cells expressing CXCR3 (TNR3+). The chain recombines TRBV6-5 with TRBJ2-1; the TCRdb call, TRBD2, lacks DNA for checking. The sequence was collected from a human donor in good health. Some clones in this sample may be carry-over from other donors' samples. The CDR3 reads CASTTSGSCYNEQFF.